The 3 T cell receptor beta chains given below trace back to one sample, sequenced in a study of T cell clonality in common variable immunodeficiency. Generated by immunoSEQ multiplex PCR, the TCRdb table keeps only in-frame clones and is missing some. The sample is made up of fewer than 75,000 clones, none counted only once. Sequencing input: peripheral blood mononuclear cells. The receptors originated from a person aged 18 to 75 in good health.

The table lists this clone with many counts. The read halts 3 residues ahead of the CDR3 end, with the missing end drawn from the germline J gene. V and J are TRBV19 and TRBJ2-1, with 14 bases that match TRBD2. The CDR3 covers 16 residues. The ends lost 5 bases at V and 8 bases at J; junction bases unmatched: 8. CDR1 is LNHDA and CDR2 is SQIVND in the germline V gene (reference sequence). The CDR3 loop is CASSSPGLAGADEQFF. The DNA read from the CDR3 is TGTGCCAGTAGTTCACCGGGACTAGCGGGAGCTGATGAG. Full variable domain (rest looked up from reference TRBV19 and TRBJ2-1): DGGITQSPKYLFRKEGQNVTLSCEQNLNHDAMYWYRQDPGQGLRLIYYSQIVNDFQKGDIAEGYSVSREKKESFPLTVTSAQKNPTAFYLCASSSPGLAGADEQFFGPGTRLTVL.

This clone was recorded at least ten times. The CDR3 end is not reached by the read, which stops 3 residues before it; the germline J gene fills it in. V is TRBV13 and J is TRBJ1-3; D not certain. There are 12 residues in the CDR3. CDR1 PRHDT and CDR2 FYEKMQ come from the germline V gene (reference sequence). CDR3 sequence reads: CASSLTEGRIYF. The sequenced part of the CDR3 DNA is TGTGCCAGCAGCTTAACAGAGGGTAGG.

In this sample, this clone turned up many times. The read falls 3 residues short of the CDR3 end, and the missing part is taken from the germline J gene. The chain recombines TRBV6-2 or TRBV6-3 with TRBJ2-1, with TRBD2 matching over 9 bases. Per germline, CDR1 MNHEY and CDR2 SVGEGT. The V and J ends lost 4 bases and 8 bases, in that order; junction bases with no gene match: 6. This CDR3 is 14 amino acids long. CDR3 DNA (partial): TGTGCCAGCAGTTCGACTAGCGGTCTGGATGAG. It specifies CASSSTSGLDE. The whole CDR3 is CASSSTSGLDEQFF.